The present T cell receptor (beta chain) was sequenced within a study of T cell responses to AZD1222 COVID-19 vaccine. Germline V gives CDR1 SNHLY, CDR2 FYNNEI. Trimming pared 5 bases from V and 1 base from J, leaving 12 bases between. CDR3 length: 15 residues. The assay was immunoSEQ multiplex PCR, and TCRdb's table has in-frame clones only and misses some. In the table there are over 100,000 clones, approximately 90% of which are singletons. The clonotype was recovered from an adult who received the AZD1222 COVID-19 vaccine. V usage is TRBV2 and J usage is TRBJ1-3, with D tentatively TRBD1 (6 bases). The sequences come from peripheral blood, collected 28 days after the second AZD1222 dose. The DNA for the CDR3 is TGTGCCAGCAGTAGAGAGGGGGGATCTGGAAACACCATATATTTT. Translated, it gives CASSREGGSGNTIYF.